The rows below give T cell receptor beta chains drawn from one sample of a study of T cell repertoires in cytomegalovirus infection. TCRdb independently ran MiXCR on the reads; one entry per CDR3 protein. The table includes 450,000 to 600,000 distinct CDR3 sequences, approximately 42% detected once. These receptors are not linked to any known antigen. The sample here was cultured PBMCs, taken from culture after CMV antigen stimulation. These receptors all stem from a human donor in good health (CMV status not recorded). Some clones in this sample may be carry-over from other donors' samples. Both conserved end residues are trimmed from each CDR3. The D gene is left open where the match is weak.

v_gene	j_gene	d_gene	CDR3aa
TRBV2	TRBJ2-7	.	ASSESVKSYEQY
TRBV27	TRBJ1-5	.	ASSFSGEVQPQH
TRBV7-2	TRBJ1-1	.	ASSAQVHTEAF
TRBV6-1	TRBJ2-7	.	ASTQGRTYEQY
TRBV4-3	TRBJ1-1	.	ASSRKHPIGTEAF
TRBV20-1	TRBJ2-5	TRBD2	SAEPSDGGETQY
TRBV7-8	TRBJ2-1	.	ASRKGGVYNEQF
TRBV5-4	TRBJ2-2	.	ASSPEHLGGGELF
TRBV7-2	TRBJ2-7	.	ASRPRLGADEQY
TRBV7-8	TRBJ2-5	TRBD2	ASSLPKSGGDEETQY
TRBV6-5	TRBJ1-3	.	ASSYSKGGNTIY
TRBV12-5	TRBJ2-5	.	ASGASGEETQY
TRBV4-3	TRBJ2-2	TRBD2	ASSQDRGAGLAGELF
TRBV7-9	TRBJ2-1	.	ASRDPYNEQF
TRBV7-6	TRBJ2-2	TRBD1	ASSLRRTGTGDVGELF
TRBV7-6	TRBJ2-3	.	ASALGGVDTQY
TRBV12-3/TRBV12-4	TRBJ2-5	TRBD2	ASSQGTTSGQETQY
TRBV15	TRBJ2-3	TRBD2	ATSREGTAGGSDTQY
TRBV4-3	TRBJ2-1	TRBD2	ASSQDRGREAFGEQF
TRBV7-9	TRBJ2-7	.	ASSPHGGRSMGNEQY
TRBV19	TRBJ2-1	TRBD2	ASSKASGMGGEQF
TRBV7-2	TRBJ1-2	TRBD1	ASSGDRVGGYT
TRBV6-1	TRBJ2-3	TRBD2	ASSRERGDTDTQY
TRBV6-2/TRBV6-3	TRBJ2-1	TRBD2	ASRPTSGRDEQF
TRBV5-5	TRBJ1-5	.	ASSYGQIPSNQPQH
TRBV7-2	TRBJ1-5	.	ASSLKAIQPQH
TRBV7-2	TRBJ2-1	TRBD2	ASSHGVAGIEQF
TRBV7-2	TRBJ2-7	.	ASSLGAGFIGEY
TRBV19	TRBJ2-2	.	ASSIWGRQPGELF